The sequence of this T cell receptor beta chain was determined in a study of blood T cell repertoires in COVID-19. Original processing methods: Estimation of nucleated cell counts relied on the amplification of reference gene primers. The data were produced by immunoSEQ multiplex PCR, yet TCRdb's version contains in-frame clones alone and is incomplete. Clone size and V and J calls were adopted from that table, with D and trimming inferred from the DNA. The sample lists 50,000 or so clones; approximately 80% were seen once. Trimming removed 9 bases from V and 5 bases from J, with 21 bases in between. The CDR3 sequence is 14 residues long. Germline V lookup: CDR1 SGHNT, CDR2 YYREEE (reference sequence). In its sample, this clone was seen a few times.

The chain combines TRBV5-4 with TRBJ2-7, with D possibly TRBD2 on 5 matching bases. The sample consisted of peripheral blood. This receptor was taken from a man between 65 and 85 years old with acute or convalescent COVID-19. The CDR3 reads CATHMQAFGNEQYF. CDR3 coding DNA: TGTGCCACCCACATGCAGGCTTTCGGGAACGAGCAGTACTTC.